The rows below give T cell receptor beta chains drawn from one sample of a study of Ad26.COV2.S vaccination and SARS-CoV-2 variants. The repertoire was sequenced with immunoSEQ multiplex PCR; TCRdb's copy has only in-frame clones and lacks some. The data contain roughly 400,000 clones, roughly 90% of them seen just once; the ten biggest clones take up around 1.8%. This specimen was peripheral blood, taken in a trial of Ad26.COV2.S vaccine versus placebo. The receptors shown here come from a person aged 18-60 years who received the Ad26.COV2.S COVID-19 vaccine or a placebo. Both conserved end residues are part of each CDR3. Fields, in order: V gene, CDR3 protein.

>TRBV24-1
CATSVKAGGEDTQYF
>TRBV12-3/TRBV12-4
CASSIGTNYGYTF
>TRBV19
CASSIMTGGTDTQYF
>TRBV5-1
CASSLAPGLDYEQYF
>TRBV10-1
CAPTSRVAENNEQFF
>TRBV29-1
CSVDRAGSSYNEQFF
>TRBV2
CASSRTGDNEQFF
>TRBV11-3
CASSQSGAGELFF
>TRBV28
CASSLDRGPGYTF
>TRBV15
CATSRDPDSSEAFF
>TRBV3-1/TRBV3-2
CASSLSGTASDAYEQYF
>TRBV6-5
CASRTLSTDTQYF
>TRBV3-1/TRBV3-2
CASSPRTSGRVSSYNEQFF
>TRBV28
CASSLVAGAANTGELFF
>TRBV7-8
CASSLKLANYGYTF
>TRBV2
CASRVTHAYEQYF
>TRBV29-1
CSAPDRVRTDTQYF
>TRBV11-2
CASSLKMNTEAFF
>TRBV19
CATSSLTDTQYF
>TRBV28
CASSPDRYQPQHF